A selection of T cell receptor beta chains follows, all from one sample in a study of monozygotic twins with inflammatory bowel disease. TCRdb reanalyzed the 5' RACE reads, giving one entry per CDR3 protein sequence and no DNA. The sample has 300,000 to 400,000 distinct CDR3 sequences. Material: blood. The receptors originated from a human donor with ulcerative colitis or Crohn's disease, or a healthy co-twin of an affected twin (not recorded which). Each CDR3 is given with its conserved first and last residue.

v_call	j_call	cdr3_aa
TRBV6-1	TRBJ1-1	CASGMNTEAFF
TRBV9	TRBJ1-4	CASSGSLGTNEKLFF
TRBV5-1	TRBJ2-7	CASSSDSTYEQYF
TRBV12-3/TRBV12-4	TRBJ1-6	CASSDRVGNSPLHF
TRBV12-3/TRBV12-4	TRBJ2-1	CASSSILGYGEQFF
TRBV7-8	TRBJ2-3	CASSLRLLTDTQYF
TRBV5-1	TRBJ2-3	CASSPVRDSDTDTQYF
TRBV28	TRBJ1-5	CASIPPTGPQHF
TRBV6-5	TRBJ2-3	CASSYIAGGLKDTQYF
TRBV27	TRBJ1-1	CASSSGYPGYTEAFF
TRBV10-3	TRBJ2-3	CAISSPGGGTDTQYF
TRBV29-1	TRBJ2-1	CSSLPLGQAVNEQFF
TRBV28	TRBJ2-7	CASIQKGGRAWYEQYF
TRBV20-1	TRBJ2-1	CSASRQGGEQFF